The rows below give T cell receptor beta chains drawn from one sample of a study of cytomegalovirus exposure and HLA in healthy donors. Clones were sequenced by immunoSEQ multiplex PCR, and TCRdb holds only the in-frame ones, with some missing. The repertoire holds 150,000 to 200,000 clones, with 96% as singletons. The specimen was PBMCs. Receptors were obtained from a woman between 18 and 30 years old in good health and CMV-seronegative. The CDR3 runs from the conserved cysteine through the conserved F or W. A D gene is named only where the DNA matches it firmly. Clone size is stated in some rows and not others, as once, few, many or a class when expanded.

clone_size | j_call | d_call | v_call | cdr3_aa | cdr3_nt
. | TRBJ2-7 | TRBD1 | TRBV27 | CASSLRPGGAEQYF | TGTGCCAGCAGTTTAAGGCCAGGGGGAGCCGAGCAGTACTTC
once | TRBJ2-1 | TRBD1 | TRBV6-1 | CASISRTGPYNEQFF | TGTGCCAGCATATCCCGGACAGGGCCCTACAATGAGCAGTTCTTC
. | TRBJ1-2 | . | TRBV14 | CASSQVGGGYTF | TGTGCCAGCAGCCAAGTGGGGGGAGGCTACACCTTC
. | TRBJ1-1 | . | TRBV7-2 | CASSLGGDTEAFF | TGTGCCAGTAGCTTAGGGGGGGACACTGAAGCTTTCTTT
. | TRBJ1-6 | TRBD1 | TRBV5-1 | CASRIGGQAISPLHF | TGCGCCAGCAGAATTGGAGGACAGGCGATTTCACCCCTCCACTTT
. | TRBJ2-7 | . | TRBV5-1 | CASRGATAYEQYF | TGCGCCAGCCGGGGGGCGACCGCGTACGAGCAGTACTTC
. | TRBJ2-5 | TRBD2 | TRBV11-1 | CASSRTSGEQETQYF | TGTGCCAGCAGCCGAACTAGCGGGGAGCAAGAGACCCAGTACTTC
few | TRBJ1-1 | . | TRBV6-1 | CASSEYGPNGEAFF | TGTGCCAGCAGTGAATATGGTCCTAACGGTGAAGCTTTCTTT
. | TRBJ2-3 | . | TRBV6-4 | CASSTTPSTDTQYF | TGTGCCAGCAGTACGACTCCTAGCACAGATACGCAGTATTTT
. | TRBJ1-5 | . | TRBV15 | CATGQANSNQPQHF | TGTGCCACCGGGCAGGCGAATAGCAATCAGCCCCAGCATTTT